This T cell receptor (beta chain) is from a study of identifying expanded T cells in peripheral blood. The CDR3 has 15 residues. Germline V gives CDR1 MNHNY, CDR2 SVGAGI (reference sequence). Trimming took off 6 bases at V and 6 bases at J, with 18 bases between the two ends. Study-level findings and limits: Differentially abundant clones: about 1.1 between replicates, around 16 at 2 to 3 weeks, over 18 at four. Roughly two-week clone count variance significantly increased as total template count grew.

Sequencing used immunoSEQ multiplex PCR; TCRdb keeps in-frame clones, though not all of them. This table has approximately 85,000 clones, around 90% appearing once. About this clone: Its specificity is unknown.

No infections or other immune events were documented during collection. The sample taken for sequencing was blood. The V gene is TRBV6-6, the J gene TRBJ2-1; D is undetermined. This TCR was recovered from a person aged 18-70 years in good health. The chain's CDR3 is CASRPASHQSNEQFF. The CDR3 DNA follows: TGTGCCAGCAGGCCCGCCAGCCATCAGTCCAATGAGCAGTTCTTC.